The next 24 T cell receptor beta chains were all read from a single sample in a study of post-analysis software for immune sequencing data. General study points: When patients were compared with controls, a handful of TRBV segments were more frequent, TRBV5-6, TRBV5-1 and TRBV20-1 among them.

TCR beta cDNA libraries had unique molecular identifiers. TCRdb reanalysed the PCR reads using MiXCR and keeps one entry per CDR3 protein. The table shows roughly 400,000 distinct CDR3 sequences, with approximately 39% occurring only once. Antigens for these TCRs are unknown. Sequencing used blood. These receptors were obtained from a girl aged 2-9 years with multiple sclerosis.

This sequence joins TRBV20-1 and TRBJ2-1; 9 bases fit TRBD2. This CDR3 contains 15 residues. V shed 3 bases, J shed 8 bases, and the junction held 11 bases outside the gene matches. The germline V gene encodes CDR1 DFQATT and CDR2 SNEGSKA (reference sequence). This CDR3 is CSARGDAGGPDEQFF. CDR3 DNA: TGCAGTGCTAGGGGGGATGCGGGGGGGCCTGATGAGCAGTTCTTC.

The chain employs TRBV29-1 and TRBJ2-5; 8 nucleotides match TRBD2. Unmatched junction bases numbered 15, after V lost 7 bases and J lost 11 bases. Germline V gene data show CDR1 as SQVTM and CDR2 as ANQGSEA. The CDR3 contains 13 residues. For the CDR3, the DNA is TGCAGCGCCGTGACTAGCGACTACAATGAGCAGTACTTC. Its translation is CSAVTSDYNEQYF.

The chain couples TRBV7-8 to TRBJ2-3; D ambiguous. This CDR3 has 14 residues. V gave up 2 bases and J gave up 1 base, with 7 bases separating them. Per the germline V gene, CDR1 is SGHVS and CDR2 is FQNEAQ. The CDR3 is CASSLRWGTDTQYF. Here the CDR3 DNA reads TGTGCCAGCAGCTTAAGGTGGGGCACAGATACGCAGTATTTT.

V gene TRBV20-1 combines with J gene TRBJ1-4; 7 positions agree with TRBD1. This CDR3 has 16 residues. The trim removed 3 bases at V and 0 bases at J, leaving 7 bases unmatched. The germline V gene has CDR1 DFQATT and CDR2 SNEGSKA (reference sequence). CDR3 nucleotides: TGCAGTGCTAGCTCCGGGACAGTCACAACTAATGAAAAACTGTTTTTT. This sequence encodes CSASSGTVTTNEKLFF.

This chain connects TRBV7-6 to TRBJ1-4, with a weak D call TRBD1 (5 bases). This CDR3 is 17 amino acids long. Germline CDR1 and CDR2: SGHVS and FNYEAQ. The V end lost 1 base, the J end lost 6 bases, and 18 bases lay between the germline ends. The CDR3 region has the DNA TGTGCCAGCAGCTTAGAGGACAAGGGGCTCGATGATGAAAAACTGTTTTTT. Its translation: CASSLEDKGLDDEKLFF.

The chain couples TRBV6-2 or TRBV6-3 to TRBJ2-1, with D perhaps TRBD2 (6 bases). The CDR3 covers 16 residues. V was pared by 1 base and J by 2 bases, with 12 bases between. Germline values: CDR1 MNHEY, CDR2 SVGEGT. The CDR3 DNA follows: TGTGCCAGCAGTTACTTCGGCGGGAACACCTACAATGAGCAGTTCTTC. Translating gives CASSYFGGNTYNEQFF.

The V call is TRBV25-1, the J call TRBJ2-4; 9 nucleotides match TRBD2. The tail of the sequence fits TRBJ2-5 better, so the J call may be wrong. The germline V gene has CDR1 MGHDK and CDR2 SYGVNS. The CDR3 loop spans 15 amino acids. CDR3 loop: CASSIGTSRQETQYF. CDR3 bases: TGTGCCAGCAGTATAGGGACTAGCAGACAAGAGACCCAGTACTTC.

This clonotype was observed a handful of times. The V and J genes are TRBV20-1 and TRBJ1-4, with D unresolved. The CDR3 is made up of 15 amino acids. The germline V gene encodes CDR1 DFQATT and CDR2 SNEGSKA (reference sequence). Trimming left V 3 bases short and J 7 bases short, with 18 bases between. The CDR3 region is CSARDTAAGGEKLFF. In nucleotides, the CDR3 is TGCAGTGCTAGGGATACCGCCGCAGGTGGTGAAAAACTGTTTTTT.

This clonotype has ten or more counts. V usage is TRBV5-1 and J usage is TRBJ2-7; tentative D call: TRBD1 (6 bases). The CDR3 is made up of 14 amino acids. Germline loops: CDR1 SGHRS, CDR2 YFSETQ. Trimming took 1 base from V and 3 from J, leaving 11 bases between them. The CDR3 region has the DNA TGCGCCAGCAGCTTGACGGGGACACTCTACGAGCAGTACTTC. This translates into CASSLTGTLYEQYF.

The J gene is TRBJ1-1, the V gene TRBV29-1; D gene unclear. The CDR3 sequence is 11 residues long. From germline, CDR1 is SQVTM and CDR2 ANQGSEA. Trimming cost V 5 bases and J 4 bases, with 8 bases left between them. The CDR3 spells CSVRWTTEAFF. For the CDR3, the DNA is TGCAGCGTTAGGTGGACCACTGAAGCTTTCTTT.

At least ten counts were recorded for this clonotype. The V gene is TRBV7-2, the J gene TRBJ2-7; a weak D match, TRBD2 (5 bases). The V end was cut by 2 bases, the J end by 0 bases, with 20 bases between. The CDR3 is made up of 18 amino acids. CDR1 SGHTA and CDR2 FQGNSA come from the germline V gene. The CDR3 reads CASSLIGVGSSSSYEQYF. In DNA, the CDR3 is TGTGCCAGCAGCTTAATTGGGGTAGGGTCTAGCAGCTCCTACGAGCAGTACTTC.

V and J are TRBV4-2 and TRBJ1-2; no reliable D call. Deletions cut 1 base from V and 1 base from J, with 16 bases between. Germline values: CDR1 LGHNA, CDR2 YNFKEQ. This CDR3 region has 17 residues. In DNA form, the CDR3 reads TGTGCCAGCAGCCAAGTGCAGGCTAAATCCGATAACTATGGCTACACCTTC. Amino acid sequence: CASSQVQAKSDNYGYTF.

This clonotype was observed a handful of times. The gene calls are TRBV6-6 and TRBJ2-3; possibly TRBD1 for D (5 bases). The V gene's germline CDR1 is MNHNY and CDR2 SVGAGI (reference sequence). This CDR3 has 13 amino acids. V dropped 11 bases and J dropped 4 bases, with 16 bases sitting between them. This CDR3 reads CAALAQGADTQYF. CDR3 bases: TGTGCCGCCCTGGCGCAGGGCGCAGATACGCAGTATTTT.

This clonotype was counted only a few times. This rearrangement joins TRBV29-1 to TRBJ1-2; TRBD1 is a possible D gene (5 bases). Germline CDR1 is SQVTM and CDR2 is ANQGSEA. V was clipped by 6 bases and J by 0 bases, with 14 bases between them. The CDR3 length is 14 residues. CDR3 in amino acids: CSVLEDSSNYGYTF. In DNA form, the CDR3 reads TGCAGCGTCCTGGAAGACAGTTCTAACTATGGCTACACCTTC. Full variable domain (outside the CDR3, taken from reference TRBV29-1 and TRBJ1-2): SAVISQKPSRDICQRGTSLTIQCQVDSQVTMMFWYRQQPGQSLTLIATANQGSEATYESGFVIDKFPISRPNLTFSTLTVSNMSPEDSSIYLCSVLEDSSNYGYTFGSGTRLTVV.

This sequence joins TRBV3-1 and TRBJ1-6; 8 nucleotides line up with TRBD1. Germline-derived CDR1 and CDR2 are LGHDT and YNNKEL (reference sequence). This CDR3 contains 14 residues. Trimming cost V 4 bases and J 9 bases; bases outside gene matches: 5. The CDR3: CASSPDRGISPLHF. CDR3 in DNA: TGTGCCAGCAGCCCTGACAGGGGCATTTCACCCCTCCACTTT.

The rearrangement joins TRBV4-1 to TRBJ2-7; D is unresolved. Germline V lookup: CDR1 MGHRA, CDR2 YSYEKL. Trimming pared 0 bases from V and 3 bases from J, leaving 6 bases between. This CDR3 region has 13 residues. The CDR3 protein is CASSQDPDYEQYF. CDR3 DNA: TGCGCCAGCAGCCAAGACCCGGACTACGAGCAGTACTTC.

J is TRBJ2-7 and V is TRBV6-5; 9 bases align to TRBD2. This CDR3 comprises 14 residues. CDR1 and CDR2 (germline): MNHEY, SVGAGI. With 5 bases clipped from V and 3 bases from J, the junction kept 5 bases outside the gene matches. This chain's CDR3 is CASSRLAEGYEQYF. CDR3 nucleotide sequence: TGTGCCAGCAGTCGACTAGCGGAGGGCTACGAGCAGTACTTC.

As for this clonotype: Germline is not matched at one junction end, which may reflect a read error. This chain joins TRBV2 and TRBJ2-5; D call uncertain. The end of the DNA fits TRBJ2-7 better, so the J call may be wrong. The CDR3 has 13 amino acids. CDR1 is SNHLY, CDR2 FYNNEI, per germline. CDR3 amino acids: CASSEAVADEQYF. The CDR3 region has the DNA TGTGCCAGTAGTGAAGCAGTCGCGGACGAGCAGTACTTC.

This clonotype was seen a handful of times. The CDR3 spells CASSPVVGGSNYGYTF. The CDR3 DNA sequence: TGCGCCAGCAGCCCGGTTGTTGGGGGCTCTAACTATGGCTACACCTTC. This chain joins TRBV4-1 and TRBJ1-2; the D gene is possibly TRBD1 (6 bases). The CDR3 sequence is 16 residues long. The V end was cut by 4 bases, the J end by 0 bases, with 15 bases between. The germline gives CDR1 MGHRA, CDR2 YSYEKL.

There are a few counts of this clonotype. The chain uses TRBV4-3 and TRBJ2-3; 8 positions agree with TRBD2. V gave up 3 bases and J gave up 0 bases; unmatched junction bases: 5. The CDR3 covers 16 residues. The germline V gene has CDR1 LGHNA and CDR2 YSLEER. CDR3 coding DNA: TGCGCCAGCAGCCACGTTAGCGGGACCAGCACAGATACGCAGTATTTT. Amino acids: CASSHVSGTSTDTQYF.

This chain links TRBV6-2 or TRBV6-3 with TRBJ2-3; no firm D call. The CDR3 is 20 amino acids. V lost 0 bases and J 2 bases, leaving 24 bases between the germline ends. Germline V lookup: CDR1 MNHEY, CDR2 SVGEGT. The CDR3 DNA sequence: TGTGCCAGCAGTTACTCGAGATTGGTCCCGGGCCCAGAGAACACAGATACGCAGTATTTT. It encodes CASSYSRLVPGPENTDTQYF.

This clonotype was detected once. The J gene is TRBJ2-1, the V gene TRBV28; D gene uncertain. The CDR3 has 16 residues. V lost 3 bases and J lost 7, with 19 bases in between. Germline values: CDR1 MDHEN, CDR2 SYDVKM. This CDR3 is CASSLSGWLGANEQFF. DNA of the CDR3: TGTGCCAGCAGTTTGAGTGGGTGGCTAGGAGCGAATGAGCAGTTCTTC.

The chain links TRBV9 to TRBJ2-6; 8 nucleotides match TRBD1. Germline V gives CDR1 SGDLS, CDR2 YYNGEE. The CDR3 extends over 18 amino acids. The J segment lost 0 bases and the V segment lost 0 bases, leaving 5 bases of the junction unmatched. CDR3 sequence reads: CASSVGQGKGSGANVLTF. The CDR3 DNA reads as TGTGCCAGCAGCGTAGGACAGGGGAAAGGCTCTGGGGCCAACGTCCTGACTTTC.

The rearrangement links TRBV9 to TRBJ1-2; no clear D. The CDR3 runs to 16 residues. Germline CDR1 and CDR2: SGDLS and YYNGEE. Trimming shortened V by 4 bases and J by 3 bases, and 19 bases separated the two germline ends. CDR3 residues: CASSKGLGSLYYGYTF. CDR3 DNA sequence: TGTGCCAGCAGCAAAGGGCTGGGGTCATTATACTATGGCTACACCTTC. Variable domain in full (rest from reference TRBV9 and TRBJ1-2): DSGVTQTPKHLITATGQRVTLRCSPRSGDLSVYWYQQSLDQGLQFLIQYYNGEERAKGNILERFSAQQFPDLHSELNLSSLELGDSALYFCASSKGLGSLYYGYTFGSGTRLTVV.